This T cell receptor beta chain was documented in a study of read filtering for tumor transcriptome and immune sequencing. Study-wide context: Patients were approximately 17 male and around 15 female, mean age approximately 70 years, range 47 to 80. Transcriptome libraries were built from DNase-treated RNA. Study-wide results and caveats: The sorted CD138-negative fraction was a mixed bone marrow immune population, not purified T cells. Roughly 80% of IR-seq clonotypes had one read, totaling around 4% of reads; RNA-seq: around 70% and 40%.

Molecular barcoded adaptors covering alpha/delta and beta/gamma chains were used on roughly 370 ng RNA. TCRdb redid the calling of the reads with MiXCR, one entry per CDR3 protein. The profile shows about 54,000 distinct CDR3 sequences, 9% to 15% of them singletons. This clonotype was counted at least ten times. Antigen specificity is unknown. The clonotype was recovered from a donor at least 40 years old with multiple myeloma. The specimen sequenced was a population of CD138-negative cells sorted from bone marrow.

CDR3 DNA sequence: TGCAGCGTGCCCCGGGGACAGGGCGGAGGCTACACCTTC. Translation: CSVPRGQGGGYTF. The chain joins TRBV29-1 to TRBJ1-2, with 9 positions matching TRBD1. The junction had 10 bases not matched to a gene; V was cut back by 6 bases and J by 8 bases. CDR1 and CDR2 (germline): SQVTM, ANQGSEA. CDR3 length: 13 residues.